One T cell receptor (beta chain) is described in this entry. The antigen is undetermined. The V end was cut by 2 bases, the J end by 8 bases, with 7 bases between. Germline assignment: CDR1 LGHNA and CDR2 YSLEER. The CDR3 has 13 amino acids. This sample was taken from a study of CD8+ T cells in alopecia areata. The overall study: It was oral tofacitinib, at 5 to 10 mg twice daily, that treated patients received. Percent of scalp involved defined treated patients' severity scores. General study points: Clonality in the scalp and expanded CD8+ clones ranked among the top 100 were significantly decreased by tofacitinib. The presence of one nonresponder keeps the tie between baseline CD8+ expansion and response uncertain.

Indicated treatment: oral pan-JAK inhibitor, 5-10 mg twice daily. Sequencing templates came from extracted RNA that was reverse transcribed into cDNA. Profiling relied on immunoSEQ multiplex PCR, and the TCRdb table lists in-frame clones only, not all of them. The sample yields hundreds of thousands of clones, 58% seen once. This sequence joins TRBV4-3 and TRBJ1-6; D unresolved. This TCR was recovered from a human donor with alopecia areata. The sequenced sample was CD4+ T cells sorted from blood, obtained at week 24, from a patient treated with tofacitinib. DNA for the CDR3: TGCGCCAGCAGCCAACAGGCGGATTCACCCCTCCACTTT. Its protein product is CASSQQADSPLHF.